A selection of T cell receptor beta chains follows, all from one sample in a study of vaccination effects on CD4 cells after COVID-19. For these receptors, no antigen is known. Sequenced by immunoSEQ multiplex PCR; TCRdb stores in-frame clones only, minus some. This sample yields 9,000 or so clones, of which roughly 80% are seen a single time; more than 10% belongs to the top ten. Sequenced material: CD4+ T cells from PBMCs cultured without peptide, taken after COVID-19 vaccination. The origin of the receptors is a human donor who received a COVID-19 vaccine. Each CDR3 is given with its conserved first and last residue. Each record gives: V gene, clone size, D gene, J gene, CDR3 length, CDR3 protein, CDR3 DNA. The D gene is left open where the match is weak. The listing skips clone size in some rows; elsewhere it reads once, few, many or a size class.

v_call: TRBV3-1/TRBV3-2; clone_size: NA; d_call: NA; j_call: TRBJ2-5; cdr3_length: 12; cdr3_aa: CASSQGTETQYF; cdr3_nt: TGTGCCAGCAGCCAAGGGACAGAGACCCAGTACTTC
v_call: TRBV19; clone_size: NA; d_call: TRBD1; j_call: TRBJ1-2; cdr3_length: 18; cdr3_aa: CASSRGTNPTGVNYGYTF; cdr3_nt: TGTGCCAGTAGTAGGGGAACAAACCCCACAGGGGTTAACTATGGCTACACCTTC
v_call: TRBV20-1; clone_size: once; d_call: NA; j_call: TRBJ2-1; cdr3_length: 11; cdr3_aa: CSTGTANEQFF; cdr3_nt: TGCAGTACCGGGACGGCTAATGAGCAGTTCTTC
v_call: TRBV27; clone_size: NA; d_call: NA; j_call: TRBJ2-5; cdr3_length: 15; cdr3_aa: CASSLSGLSRETQYF; cdr3_nt: TGTGCCAGCAGTTTATCAGGCCTTTCCAGGGAGACCCAGTACTTC
v_call: TRBV28; clone_size: NA; d_call: NA; j_call: TRBJ2-1; cdr3_length: 15; cdr3_aa: CASIPGAPIKGEQFF; cdr3_nt: TGTGCCAGCATCCCGGGGGCCCCTATCAAAGGTGAGCAGTTCTTC
v_call: TRBV30; clone_size: few; d_call: NA; j_call: TRBJ1-3; cdr3_length: 12; cdr3_aa: CAGGTSGNTIYF; cdr3_nt: TGTGCCGGGGGTACCTCTGGAAACACCATATATTTT
v_call: TRBV5-1; clone_size: NA; d_call: TRBD2; j_call: TRBJ2-4; cdr3_length: 17; cdr3_aa: CASSLALAGGPQDIQYF; cdr3_nt: TGCGCCAGCAGCTTGGCTCTAGCGGGAGGGCCCCAGGACATTCAGTACTTC
v_call: TRBV7-2; clone_size: NA; d_call: TRBD2; j_call: TRBJ2-7; cdr3_length: 14; cdr3_aa: CASSNSGGAREQYF; cdr3_nt: TGTGCCAGCAGCAATAGCGGGGGGGCCCGGGAGCAGTACTTC
v_call: TRBV5-1; clone_size: NA; d_call: TRBD2; j_call: TRBJ2-1; cdr3_length: 15; cdr3_aa: CASSLDVAGGREQFF; cdr3_nt: TGCGCCAGCAGCTTGGACGTAGCGGGGGGGAGGGAGCAGTTCTTC
v_call: TRBV6-2/TRBV6-3; clone_size: NA; d_call: NA; j_call: TRBJ2-6; cdr3_length: 18; cdr3_aa: CASSLEARLISGANVLTF; cdr3_nt: TGTGCCAGCAGTTTGGAGGCGCGGCTAATCTCTGGGGCCAACGTCCTGACTTTC
v_call: TRBV10-3; clone_size: NA; d_call: TRBD1; j_call: TRBJ1-2; cdr3_length: 13; cdr3_aa: CAITWRQGDGYTF; cdr3_nt: TGTGCCATCACCTGGCGCCAGGGGGATGGCTACACCTTC
v_call: TRBV3-1/TRBV3-2; clone_size: once; d_call: NA; j_call: TRBJ1-2; cdr3_length: 15; cdr3_aa: CASSLTGRTNYGYTF; cdr3_nt: TGTGCCAGCAGCCTAACAGGGAGGACTAACTATGGCTACACCTTC
v_call: TRBV27; clone_size: NA; d_call: NA; j_call: TRBJ2-1; cdr3_length: 14; cdr3_aa: CASSLGVWADEQFF; cdr3_nt: TGTGCCAGCAGTTTGGGGGTCTGGGCGGATGAGCAGTTCTTC
v_call: TRBV2; clone_size: NA; d_call: TRBD1; j_call: TRBJ2-5; cdr3_length: 14; cdr3_aa: CASSLGTEQETQYF; cdr3_nt: TGTGCCAGCAGTCTCGGGACAGAACAAGAGACCCAGTACTTC
v_call: TRBV5-5; clone_size: NA; d_call: NA; j_call: TRBJ1-2; cdr3_length: 13; cdr3_aa: CASSPGTSYGYTF; cdr3_nt: TGTGCCAGCAGCCCCGGGACAAGCTATGGCTACACCTTC
v_call: TRBV19; clone_size: few; d_call: NA; j_call: TRBJ2-1; cdr3_length: 14; cdr3_aa: CASTGRDSYNEQFF; cdr3_nt: TGTGCCAGTACCGGGAGAGACTCCTACAATGAGCAGTTCTTC
v_call: TRBV7-3; clone_size: NA; d_call: TRBD2; j_call: TRBJ2-3; cdr3_length: 16; cdr3_aa: CASSLRPSGVRDTQYF; cdr3_nt: TGTGCCAGCAGCTTAAGGCCCAGCGGGGTGAGAGATACGCAGTATTTT
v_call: TRBV9; clone_size: once; d_call: TRBD2; j_call: TRBJ2-7; cdr3_length: 16; cdr3_aa: CASSVASGALNYEQYF; cdr3_nt: TGTGCCAGCAGCGTAGCCAGCGGGGCCCTAAACTACGAGCAGTACTTC
v_call: TRBV24-1; clone_size: NA; d_call: NA; j_call: TRBJ2-1; cdr3_length: 14; cdr3_aa: CATSDYTGFNEQFF; cdr3_nt: TGTGCCACCAGTGATTACACAGGGTTTAATGAGCAGTTCTTC
v_call: TRBV30; clone_size: few; d_call: TRBD1; j_call: TRBJ1-6; cdr3_length: 15; cdr3_aa: CAWSAPDRDISPLHF; cdr3_nt: TGTGCCTGGAGTGCCCCGGACAGGGACATATCCCCCCTCCACTTT
v_call: TRBV5-1; clone_size: few; d_call: NA; j_call: TRBJ2-1; cdr3_length: 17; cdr3_aa: CASSSAHPRRPVNEQFF; cdr3_nt: TGCGCCAGCAGCTCCGCACACCCGCGTCGGCCGGTCAATGAGCAGTTCTTC
v_call: TRBV12-5; clone_size: once; d_call: TRBD1; j_call: TRBJ1-1; cdr3_length: 13; cdr3_aa: CASGLGTVAEAFF; cdr3_nt: TGTGCTAGTGGGTTAGGGACAGTTGCTGAAGCTTTCTTT
v_call: TRBV2; clone_size: NA; d_call: NA; j_call: TRBJ2-1; cdr3_length: 14; cdr3_aa: CASSGTGPNGEQFF; cdr3_nt: TGTGCCAGCAGTGGAACCGGGCCAAACGGTGAGCAGTTCTTC
v_call: TRBV7-2; clone_size: NA; d_call: NA; j_call: TRBJ2-1; cdr3_length: 11; cdr3_aa: CASRSRYEQFF; cdr3_nt: TGTGCCAGCCGATCACGGTACGAGCAGTTCTTC
v_call: TRBV27; clone_size: NA; d_call: TRBD1; j_call: TRBJ2-7; cdr3_length: 15; cdr3_aa: CASSSPGTGSYEQYF; cdr3_nt: TGTGCCAGCAGTTCGCCCGGGACAGGTTCCTACGAGCAGTACTTC
v_call: TRBV19; clone_size: few; d_call: NA; j_call: TRBJ2-2; cdr3_length: 14; cdr3_aa: CASSIGPNTGELFF; cdr3_nt: TGTGCCAGTAGTATTGGGCCGAACACCGGGGAGCTGTTTTTT
v_call: TRBV12-3/TRBV12-4; clone_size: NA; d_call: NA; j_call: TRBJ2-5; cdr3_length: 13; cdr3_aa: CASSLGSLETQYF; cdr3_nt: TGTGCCAGCAGTTTAGGTTCTCTAGAGACCCAGTACTTC
v_call: TRBV11-2; clone_size: NA; d_call: NA; j_call: TRBJ2-1; cdr3_length: 15; cdr3_aa: CASSPRTHTGNEQFF; cdr3_nt: TGTGCCAGCAGCCCGCGGACTCACACTGGAAATGAGCAGTTCTTC
v_call: TRBV9; clone_size: NA; d_call: TRBD2; j_call: TRBJ2-2; cdr3_length: 16; cdr3_aa: CASSVDPSGGTGELFF; cdr3_nt: TGTGCCAGCAGCGTAGATCCTAGCGGGGGCACCGGGGAGCTGTTTTTT
v_call: TRBV6-5; clone_size: NA; d_call: TRBD1; j_call: TRBJ1-1; cdr3_length: 13; cdr3_aa: CAISSDRDTEAFF; cdr3_nt: TGTGCCATCAGCTCAGACAGGGACACTGAAGCTTTCTTT
v_call: TRBV6-1; clone_size: NA; d_call: TRBD2; j_call: TRBJ2-5; cdr3_length: 14; cdr3_aa: CASRIAGRQETQYF; cdr3_nt: TGTGCCAGCAGGATAGCGGGGAGGCAAGAGACCCAGTACTTC
v_call: TRBV7-8; clone_size: NA; d_call: NA; j_call: TRBJ1-6; cdr3_length: 20; cdr3_aa: CASSSYRDTLTRTYNSPLHF; cdr3_nt: TGTGCCAGCAGCTCGTACCGGGACACCTTAACCCGGACGTATAATTCACCCCTCCACTTT
v_call: TRBV21-1; clone_size: NA; d_call: NA; j_call: TRBJ2-7; cdr3_length: 15; cdr3_aa: CASSKGRGRAYEQYF; cdr3_nt: TGTGCCAGCAGCAAAGGCCGGGGCAGGGCCTACGAGCAGTACTTC
v_call: TRBV24-1; clone_size: NA; d_call: NA; j_call: TRBJ2-1; cdr3_length: 11; cdr3_aa: CATSDLSEQFF; cdr3_nt: TGTGCCACCAGTGATTTATCTGAGCAGTTCTTC
v_call: TRBV19; clone_size: NA; d_call: NA; j_call: TRBJ1-1; cdr3_length: 13; cdr3_aa: CASSIVTAKEAFF; cdr3_nt: TGTGCCAGTAGTATAGTTACAGCAAAAGAAGCTTTCTTT
v_call: TRBV6-1; clone_size: NA; d_call: NA; j_call: TRBJ2-7; cdr3_length: 15; cdr3_aa: CASSERSRTRYEQYF; cdr3_nt: TGTGCCAGCAGTGAACGGAGCCGTACTAGATACGAGCAGTACTTC
v_call: TRBV7-2; clone_size: NA; d_call: NA; j_call: TRBJ2-1; cdr3_length: 18; cdr3_aa: CASSLVGSRSPRSNEQFF; cdr3_nt: TGTGCCAGCAGCTTAGTGGGCTCTCGATCTCCCCGATCCAATGAGCAGTTCTTC
v_call: TRBV7-2; clone_size: NA; d_call: TRBD1; j_call: TRBJ2-7; cdr3_length: 14; cdr3_aa: CASSRSRGSYEQYF; cdr3_nt: TGTGCCAGCAGCCGTAGCAGGGGGTCCTACGAGCAGTACTTC
v_call: TRBV15; clone_size: NA; d_call: NA; j_call: TRBJ2-7; cdr3_length: 15; cdr3_aa: CATSRGSRGSYEQYF; cdr3_nt: TGTGCCACCAGCAGAGGAAGCAGGGGTTCCTACGAGCAGTACTTC
v_call: TRBV7-8; clone_size: once; d_call: NA; j_call: TRBJ2-5; cdr3_length: 14; cdr3_aa: CASSSQIGGETQYF; cdr3_nt: TGTGCCAGCAGCTCCCAGATAGGGGGGGAGACCCAGTACTTC